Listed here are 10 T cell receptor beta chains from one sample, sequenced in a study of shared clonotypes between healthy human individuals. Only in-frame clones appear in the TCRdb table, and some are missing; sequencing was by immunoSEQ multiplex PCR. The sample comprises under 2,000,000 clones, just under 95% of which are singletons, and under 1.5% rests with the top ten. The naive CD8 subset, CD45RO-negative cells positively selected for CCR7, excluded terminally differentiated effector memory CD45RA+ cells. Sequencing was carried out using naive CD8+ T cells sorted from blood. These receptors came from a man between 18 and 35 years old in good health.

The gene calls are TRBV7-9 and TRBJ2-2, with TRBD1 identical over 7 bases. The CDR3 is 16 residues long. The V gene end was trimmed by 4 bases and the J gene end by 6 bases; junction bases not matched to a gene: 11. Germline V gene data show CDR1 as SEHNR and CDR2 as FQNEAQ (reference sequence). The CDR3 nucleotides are TGTGCCAGCAGCTACTTTGGTGAGGGGGCAGCCGGGGAGCTGTTTTTT. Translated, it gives CASSYFGEGAAGELFF.

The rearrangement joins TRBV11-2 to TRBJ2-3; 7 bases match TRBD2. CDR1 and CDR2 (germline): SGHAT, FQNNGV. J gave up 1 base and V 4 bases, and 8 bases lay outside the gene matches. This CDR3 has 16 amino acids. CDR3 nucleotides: TGTGCCAGCAGCTGGGTGATGGCGGGGGGCACAGATACGCAGTATTTT. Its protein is CASSWVMAGGTDTQYF.

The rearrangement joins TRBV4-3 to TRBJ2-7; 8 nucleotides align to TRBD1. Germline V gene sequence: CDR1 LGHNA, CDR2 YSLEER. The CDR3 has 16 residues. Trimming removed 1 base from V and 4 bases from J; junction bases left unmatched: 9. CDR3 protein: CASSQAFGQGVYEQYF. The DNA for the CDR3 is TGCGCCAGCAGCCAAGCATTTGGACAGGGCGTGTACGAGCAGTACTTC.

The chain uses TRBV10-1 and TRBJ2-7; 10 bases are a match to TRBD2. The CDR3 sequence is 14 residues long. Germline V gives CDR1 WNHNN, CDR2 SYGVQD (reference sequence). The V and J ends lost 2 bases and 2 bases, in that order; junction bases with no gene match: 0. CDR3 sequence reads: CASSETSGTYEQYF. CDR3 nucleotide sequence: TGCGCCAGCAGTGAGACTAGCGGGACCTACGAGCAGTACTTC.

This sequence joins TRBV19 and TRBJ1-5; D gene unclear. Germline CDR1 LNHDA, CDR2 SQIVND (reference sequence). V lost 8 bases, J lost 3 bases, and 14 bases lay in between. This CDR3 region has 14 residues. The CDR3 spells CASAEKTHNQPQHF. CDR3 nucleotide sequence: TGTGCCAGTGCCGAGAAAACACACAATCAGCCCCAGCATTTT.

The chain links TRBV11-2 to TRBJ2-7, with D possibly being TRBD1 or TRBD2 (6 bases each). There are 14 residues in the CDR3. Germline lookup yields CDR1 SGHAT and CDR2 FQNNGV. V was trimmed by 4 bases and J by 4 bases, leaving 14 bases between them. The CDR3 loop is CASSSSGAGYEQYF. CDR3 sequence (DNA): TGTGCCAGCAGCTCTTCGGGGGCGGGGTACGAGCAGTACTTC. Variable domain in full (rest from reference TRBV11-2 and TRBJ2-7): EAGVAQSPRYKIIEKRQSVAFWCNPISGHATLYWYQQILGQGPKLLIQFQNNGVVDDSQLPKDRFSAERLKGVDSTLKIQPAKLEDSAVYLCASSSSGAGYEQYFGPGTRLTVT.

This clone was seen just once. As DNA, the CDR3 is TGTGCCAGCAGTGAAGCAGGGGGAGATCCTGAAGCTTTCTTT. Protein product: CASSEAGGDPEAFF. The chain is built from TRBV2 and TRBJ1-1; tentative D call: TRBD1 (6 bases). V was shortened by 0 bases and J by 6 bases, with 11 bases between the two germline ends. The germline V gene encodes CDR1 SNHLY and CDR2 FYNNEI. This CDR3 is 14 amino acids long.

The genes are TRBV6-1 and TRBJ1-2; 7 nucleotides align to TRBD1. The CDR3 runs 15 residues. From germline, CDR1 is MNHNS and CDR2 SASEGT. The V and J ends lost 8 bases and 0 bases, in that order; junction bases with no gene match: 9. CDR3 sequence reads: CASSGTVLSNYGYTF. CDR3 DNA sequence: TGTGCCAGCTCCGGGACAGTTTTATCTAACTATGGCTACACCTTC.

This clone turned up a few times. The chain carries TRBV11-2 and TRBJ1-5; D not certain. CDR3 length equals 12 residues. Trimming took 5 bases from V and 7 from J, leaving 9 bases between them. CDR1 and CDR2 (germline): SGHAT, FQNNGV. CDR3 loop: CASSRPGQPQHF. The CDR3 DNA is TGTGCCAGCAGCCGGCCGGGGCAGCCCCAGCATTTT.

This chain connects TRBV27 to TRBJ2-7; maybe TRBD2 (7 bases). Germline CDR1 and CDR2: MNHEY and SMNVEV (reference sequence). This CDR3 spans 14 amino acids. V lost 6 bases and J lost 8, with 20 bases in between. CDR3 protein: CASRVRGGIVQQYF. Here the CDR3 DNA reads TGTGCCAGCAGAGTTAGGGGGGGGATCGTGCAGCAGTACTTC.